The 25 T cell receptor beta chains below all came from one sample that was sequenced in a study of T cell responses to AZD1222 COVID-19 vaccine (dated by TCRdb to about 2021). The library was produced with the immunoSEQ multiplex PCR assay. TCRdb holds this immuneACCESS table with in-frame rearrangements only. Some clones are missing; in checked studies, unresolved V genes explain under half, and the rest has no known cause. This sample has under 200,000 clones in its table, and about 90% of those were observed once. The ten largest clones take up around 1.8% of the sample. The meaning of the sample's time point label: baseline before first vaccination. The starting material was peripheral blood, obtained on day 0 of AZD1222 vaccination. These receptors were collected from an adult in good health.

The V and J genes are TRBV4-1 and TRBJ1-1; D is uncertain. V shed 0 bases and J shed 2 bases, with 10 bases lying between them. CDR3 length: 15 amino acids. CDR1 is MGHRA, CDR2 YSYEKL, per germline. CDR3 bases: TGCGCCAGCAGCCAAGAACCTCATCGAAACACTGAAGCTTTCTTT. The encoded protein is CASSQEPHRNTEAFF.

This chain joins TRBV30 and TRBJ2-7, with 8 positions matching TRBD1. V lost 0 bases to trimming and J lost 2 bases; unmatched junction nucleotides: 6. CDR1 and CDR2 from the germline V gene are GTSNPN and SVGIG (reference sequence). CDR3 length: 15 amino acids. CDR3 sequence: CAWSVPQGAPYEQYF. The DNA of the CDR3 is TGTGCCTGGAGTGTACCCCAGGGGGCCCCCTACGAGCAGTACTTC.

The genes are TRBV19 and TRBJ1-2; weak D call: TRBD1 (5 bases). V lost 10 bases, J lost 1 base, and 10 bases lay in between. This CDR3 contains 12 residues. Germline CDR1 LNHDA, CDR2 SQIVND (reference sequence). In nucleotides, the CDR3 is TGTGCCATGGGGACGGATAACTATGGCTACACCTTC. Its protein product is CAMGTDNYGYTF.

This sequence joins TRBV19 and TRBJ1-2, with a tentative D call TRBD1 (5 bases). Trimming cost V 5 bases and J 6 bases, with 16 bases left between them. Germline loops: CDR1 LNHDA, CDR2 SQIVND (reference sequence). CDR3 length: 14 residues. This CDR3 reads CASSSTGTANGYTF. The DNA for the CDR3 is TGTGCCAGTAGTTCCACCGGGACGGCAAATGGCTACACCTTC.

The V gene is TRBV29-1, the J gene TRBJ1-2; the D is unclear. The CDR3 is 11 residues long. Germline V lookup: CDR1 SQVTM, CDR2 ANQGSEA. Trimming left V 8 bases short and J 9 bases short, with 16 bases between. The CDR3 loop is CSTSLGRRYTF. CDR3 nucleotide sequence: TGCAGCACCTCCCTCGGACGGCGCTACACCTTC.

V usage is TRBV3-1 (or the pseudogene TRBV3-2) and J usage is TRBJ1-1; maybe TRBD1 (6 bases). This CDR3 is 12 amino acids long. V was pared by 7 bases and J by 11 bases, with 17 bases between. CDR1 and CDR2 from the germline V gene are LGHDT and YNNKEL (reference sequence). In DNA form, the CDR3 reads TGTGCCAGCACCACCGGACAGATGGGGGCTTTCTTT. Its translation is CASTTGQMGAFF.

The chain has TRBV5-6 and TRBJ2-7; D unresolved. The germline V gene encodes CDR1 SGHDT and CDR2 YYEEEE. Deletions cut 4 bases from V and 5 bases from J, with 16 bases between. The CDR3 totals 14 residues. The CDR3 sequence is CASSPGPPGDEQYF. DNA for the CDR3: TGTGCCAGCAGCCCCGGGCCTCCAGGAGACGAGCAGTACTTC.

The CDR3 loop reads CASGHLADHEQYF. CDR3 DNA: TGCGCCAGCGGACACCTAGCGGACCACGAGCAGTACTTC. J is TRBJ2-7 and V is TRBV5-1, with 7 positions matching TRBD2. The CDR3 consists of 13 residues. CDR1 is SGHRS, CDR2 YFSETQ, per germline. The ends lost 7 bases at V and 5 bases at J; junction bases unmatched: 9.

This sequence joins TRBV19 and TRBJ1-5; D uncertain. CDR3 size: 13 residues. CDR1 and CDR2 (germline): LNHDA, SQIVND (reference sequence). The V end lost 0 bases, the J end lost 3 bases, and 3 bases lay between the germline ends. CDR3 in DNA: TGTGCCAGTAGTATAGATATCAATCAGCCCCAGCATTTT. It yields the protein CASSIDINQPQHF.

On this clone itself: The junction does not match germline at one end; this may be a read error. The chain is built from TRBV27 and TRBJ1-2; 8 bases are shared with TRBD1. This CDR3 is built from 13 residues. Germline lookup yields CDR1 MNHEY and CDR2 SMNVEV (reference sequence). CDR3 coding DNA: TGTGCCAGCAGTTTATCGGGGGGACAGGTTACGATTTTC. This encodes CASSLSGGQVTIF.

The CDR3 reads CASRLRPGSGNTIYF. The CDR3 bases are TGTGCCAGCAGACTCCGACCGGGTTCTGGAAACACCATATATTTT. The V call is TRBV11-2, the J call TRBJ1-3; D uncertain. Germline CDR1 SGHAT, CDR2 FQNNGV. The CDR3 has 15 amino acids. Trimming pared 6 bases from V and 1 base from J, leaving 13 bases between. The complete variable domain, with remaining parts taken from reference TRBV11-2 and TRBJ1-3, reads EAGVAQSPRYKIIEKRQSVAFWCNPISGHATLYWYQQILGQGPKLLIQFQNNGVVDDSQLPKDRFSAERLKGVDSTLKIQPAKLEDSAVYLCASRLRPGSGNTIYFGEGSWLTVV.

CDR3 in amino acids: CASKGQGNTEAFF. The CDR3 nucleotides read TGTGCCAGCAAGGGACAGGGTAACACTGAAGCTTTCTTT. The chain combines TRBV27 with TRBJ1-1; TRBD1 matches 9 bases. Germline assignment: CDR1 MNHEY and CDR2 SMNVEV (reference sequence). This CDR3 is built from 13 residues. Losses at the gene ends were 7 bases for V and 2 bases for J; bases not matched to a gene: 2.

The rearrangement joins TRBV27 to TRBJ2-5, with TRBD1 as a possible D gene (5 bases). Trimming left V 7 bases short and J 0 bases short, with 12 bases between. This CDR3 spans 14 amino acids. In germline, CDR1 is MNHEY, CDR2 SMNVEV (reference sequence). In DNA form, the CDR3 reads TGTGCCAGCACCAGGTTAGGGGACCAAGAGACCCAGTACTTC. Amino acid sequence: CASTRLGDQETQYF.

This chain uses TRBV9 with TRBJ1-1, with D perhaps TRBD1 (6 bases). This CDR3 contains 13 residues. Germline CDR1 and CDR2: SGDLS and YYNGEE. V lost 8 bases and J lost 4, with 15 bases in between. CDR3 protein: CARPGGGSTEAFF. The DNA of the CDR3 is TGTGCCAGACCTGGAGGGGGAAGCACTGAAGCTTTCTTT.

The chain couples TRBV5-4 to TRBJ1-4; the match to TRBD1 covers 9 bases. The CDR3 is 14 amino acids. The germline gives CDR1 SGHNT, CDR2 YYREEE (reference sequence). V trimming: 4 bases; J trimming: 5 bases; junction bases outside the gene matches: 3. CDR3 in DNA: TGTGCCAGCAGCGAAGGGACAGGGAATGAAAAACTGTTTTTT. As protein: CASSEGTGNEKLFF.

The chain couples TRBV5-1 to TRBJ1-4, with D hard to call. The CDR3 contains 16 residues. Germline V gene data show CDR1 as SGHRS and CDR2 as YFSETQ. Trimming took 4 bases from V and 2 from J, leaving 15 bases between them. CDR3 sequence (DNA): TGCGCCAGCAGCATTGGACCGCAGCGGACTAATGAAAAACTGTTTTTT. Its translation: CASSIGPQRTNEKLFF.

Written as DNA, the CDR3 is TGTGCCAGCTCACCGCGCGGGACTTCTAGCACAGATACGCAGTATTTT. Translating gives CASSPRGTSSTDTQYF. The rearrangement joins TRBV18 to TRBJ2-3, with TRBD2 as a possible D gene (6 bases). V dropped 3 bases and J dropped 0 bases, with 13 bases sitting between them. This CDR3 has 16 amino acids. Looked up from germline, CDR1 is KGHSH and CDR2 is LQKENI.

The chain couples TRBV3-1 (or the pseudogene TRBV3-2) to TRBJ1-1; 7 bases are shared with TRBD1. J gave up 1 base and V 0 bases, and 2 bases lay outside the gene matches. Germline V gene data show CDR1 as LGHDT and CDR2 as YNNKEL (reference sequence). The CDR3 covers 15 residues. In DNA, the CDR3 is TGTGCCAGCAGCCAAGATTCAGGGGGGAACACTGAAGCTTTCTTT. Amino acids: CASSQDSGGNTEAFF.

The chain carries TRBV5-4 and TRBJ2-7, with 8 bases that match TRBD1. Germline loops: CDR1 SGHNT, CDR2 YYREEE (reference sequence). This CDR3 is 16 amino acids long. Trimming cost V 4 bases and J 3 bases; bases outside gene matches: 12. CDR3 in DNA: TGTGCCAGCAGCGGCGGAAGGACAGGGAAAGGCTACGAGCAGTACTTC. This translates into CASSGGRTGKGYEQYF.

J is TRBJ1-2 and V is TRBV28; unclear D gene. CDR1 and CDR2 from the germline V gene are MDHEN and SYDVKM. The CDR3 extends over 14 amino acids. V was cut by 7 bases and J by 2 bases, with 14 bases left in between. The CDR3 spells CASKSPVGNYGYTF. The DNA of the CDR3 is TGTGCCAGCAAATCCCCGGTGGGGAACTATGGCTACACCTTC.

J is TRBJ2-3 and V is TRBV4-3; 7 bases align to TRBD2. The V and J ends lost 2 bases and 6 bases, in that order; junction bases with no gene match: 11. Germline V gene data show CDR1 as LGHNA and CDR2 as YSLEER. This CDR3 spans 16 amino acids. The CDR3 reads CASSQNSGTNADTQYF. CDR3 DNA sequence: TGCGCCAGCAGCCAAAACTCCGGGACTAACGCCGATACGCAGTATTTT.

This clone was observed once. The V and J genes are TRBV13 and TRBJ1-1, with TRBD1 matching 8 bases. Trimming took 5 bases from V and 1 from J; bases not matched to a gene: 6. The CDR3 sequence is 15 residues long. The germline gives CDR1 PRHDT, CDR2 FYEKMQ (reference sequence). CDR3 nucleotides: TGTGCCAGCAGCCAAGCCGGGACAGGGAACACTGAAGCTTTCTTT. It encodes CASSQAGTGNTEAFF.

DNA for the CDR3: TGTGCCAGCAGTTATCCGACCGGACAGTTGGGCACCGGGGAGCTGTTTTTT. Translated: CASSYPTGQLGTGELFF. The genes are TRBV6-2 or TRBV6-3 and TRBJ2-2; possibly TRBD1 for D (6 bases). V lost 3 bases, J lost 4 bases, and 18 bases lay in between. CDR3 length equals 17 residues. CDR1 and CDR2 from the germline V gene are MNHEY and SVGEGT.

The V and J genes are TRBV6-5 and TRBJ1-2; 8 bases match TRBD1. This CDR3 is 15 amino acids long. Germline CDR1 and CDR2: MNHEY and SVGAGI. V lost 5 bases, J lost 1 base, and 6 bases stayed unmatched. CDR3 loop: CASSTTGGSNYGYTF. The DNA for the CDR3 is TGTGCCAGCAGTACAACAGGGGGTAGTAACTATGGCTACACCTTC.

Here the CDR3 reads CASSTGTGNSPLHF. The CDR3 coding sequence is TGTGCCAGCAGCACCGGGACAGGGAATTCACCCCTCCACTTT. The chain has TRBV6-4 and TRBJ1-6; 9 bases are a match to TRBD1. CDR1 and CDR2 (germline): MRHNA, SNTAGT. The trim removed 6 bases at V and 7 bases at J, leaving 4 bases unmatched. The CDR3 covers 14 residues.